A single TCR beta chain is shown here with its context. Unmatched junction bases numbered 7, after V lost 2 bases and J lost 6 bases. This CDR3 comprises 16 residues. Looked up from germline, CDR1 is MNHEY and CDR2 is SVGAGI. This entry is derived from a study of technical replicates of blood from several donors. Using immunoSEQ multiplex PCR, the repertoire was profiled, and TCRdb retains in-frame clones only, with some absent. The table lists 75,000 to 100,000 clones, about 94% of them singletons, with 0.35% to 0.45% in the top ten. Sequenced: T cells isolated from PBMCs. This TCR derives from a human donor in good health. J is TRBJ2-1 and V is TRBV6-5; 10 bases map to TRBD1. The CDR3 region is CASSYQDRGQGNEQFF. DNA of the CDR3: TGTGCCAGCAGTTACCAAGACAGGGGGCAAGGCAATGAGCAGTTCTTC.